This T cell receptor beta chain was sequenced in a study of graft-versus-host responses after intestinal transplantation. Study as a whole: All recipients were given anti-thymocyte globulin induction, and tacrolimus and steroids were then administered for roughly three years. Points from the study as a whole: GvH clones surfaced in recipient marrow, some emerging earlier in ileum or blood. Early post-transplant HvG declines showed an association with peak circulating GvH clone levels.

Germline values: CDR1 SGHRS, CDR2 YFSETQ. This CDR3 is built from 15 residues. The junction had 4 bases not matched to a gene; V was cut back by 2 bases and J by 2 bases. Only a few counts were recorded for this clone. Its target is not known. The same CDR3 also results from other DNA sequences found in this sample. Profiling relied on immunoSEQ multiplex PCR, and the TCRdb table lists in-frame clones only, not all of them. The data show over 90,000 clones, approximately 93% seen once. This sample comprised unstimulated CD8+ T cells sorted from spleen or lymph node cells, obtained before intestinal transplant. The source is a human donor who received an intestinal transplant. J is TRBJ2-7 and V is TRBV5-1; 10 bases are a match to TRBD2. This CDR3 reads CASSLGLAGAYEQYF. CDR3 nucleotide sequence: TGCGCCAGCAGCTTAGGTCTAGCGGGGGCCTACGAGCAGTACTTC.